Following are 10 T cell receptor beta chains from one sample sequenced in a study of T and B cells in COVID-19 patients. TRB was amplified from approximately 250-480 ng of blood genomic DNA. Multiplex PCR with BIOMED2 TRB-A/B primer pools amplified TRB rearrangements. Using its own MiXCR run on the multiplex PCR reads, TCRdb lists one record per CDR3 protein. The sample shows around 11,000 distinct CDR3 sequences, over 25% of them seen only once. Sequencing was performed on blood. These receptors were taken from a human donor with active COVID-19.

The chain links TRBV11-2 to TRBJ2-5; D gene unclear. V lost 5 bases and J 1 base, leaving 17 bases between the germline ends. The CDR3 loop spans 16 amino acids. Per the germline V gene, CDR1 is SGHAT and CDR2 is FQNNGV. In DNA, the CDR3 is TGTGCCAGCAGCCCAATGATGGGATACCCCCAAGAGACCCAGTACTTC. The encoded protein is CASSPMMGYPQETQYF. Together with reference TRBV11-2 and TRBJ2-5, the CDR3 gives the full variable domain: EAGVAQSPRYKIIEKRQSVAFWCNPISGHATLYWYQQILGQGPKLLIQFQNNGVVDDSQLPKDRFSAERLKGVDSTLKIQPAKLEDSAVYLCASSPMMGYPQETQYFGPGTRLLVL.

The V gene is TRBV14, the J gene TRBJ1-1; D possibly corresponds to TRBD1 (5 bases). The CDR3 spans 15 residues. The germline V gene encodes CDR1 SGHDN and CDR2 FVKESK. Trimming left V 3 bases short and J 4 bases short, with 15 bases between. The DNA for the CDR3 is TGTGCCAGCAGCCATCCGCAGGGCGGGAGCACTGAAGCTTTCTTT. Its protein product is CASSHPQGGSTEAFF.

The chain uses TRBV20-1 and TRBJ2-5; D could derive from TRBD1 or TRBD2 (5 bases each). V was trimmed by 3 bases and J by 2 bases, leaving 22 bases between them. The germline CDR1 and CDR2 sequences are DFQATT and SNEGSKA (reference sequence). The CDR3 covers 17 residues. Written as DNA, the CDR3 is TGCAGTGCTAGTGGGGACCAAAGCCCGAACGCACAAGAGACCCAGTACTTC. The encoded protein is CSASGDQSPNAQETQYF.

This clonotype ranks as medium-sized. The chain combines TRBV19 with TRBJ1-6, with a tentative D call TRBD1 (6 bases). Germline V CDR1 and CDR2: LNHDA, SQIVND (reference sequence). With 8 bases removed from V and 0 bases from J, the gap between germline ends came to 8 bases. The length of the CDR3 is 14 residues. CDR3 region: CASGQISYNSPLHF. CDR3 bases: TGTGCCAGTGGACAGATCTCCTATAATTCACCCCTCCACTTT. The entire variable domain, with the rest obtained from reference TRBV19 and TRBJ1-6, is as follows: DGGITQSPKYLFRKEGQNVTLSCEQNLNHDAMYWYRQDPGQGLRLIYYSQIVNDFQKGDIAEGYSVSREKKESFPLTVTSAQKNPTAFYLCASGQISYNSPLHFGNGTRLTVT.

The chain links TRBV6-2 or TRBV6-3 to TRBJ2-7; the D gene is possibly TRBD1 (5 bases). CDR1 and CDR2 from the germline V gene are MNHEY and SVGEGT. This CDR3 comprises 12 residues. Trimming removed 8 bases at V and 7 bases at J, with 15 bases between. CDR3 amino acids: CASSRAFGEQYF. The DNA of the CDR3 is TGTGCCAGCTCCAGGGCATTCGGGGAGCAGTACTTC.

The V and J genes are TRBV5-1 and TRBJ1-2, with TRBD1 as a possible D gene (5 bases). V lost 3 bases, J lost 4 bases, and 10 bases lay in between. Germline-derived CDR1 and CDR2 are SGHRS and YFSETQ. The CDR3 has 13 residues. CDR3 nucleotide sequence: TGCGCCAGCAGCTATGGGCAGGGCTATGGCTACACCTTC. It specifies CASSYGQGYGYTF.

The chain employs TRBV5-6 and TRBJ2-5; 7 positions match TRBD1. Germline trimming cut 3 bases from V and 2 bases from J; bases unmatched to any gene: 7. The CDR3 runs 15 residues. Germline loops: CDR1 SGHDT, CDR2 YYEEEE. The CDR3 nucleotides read TGTGCCAGCAGCTCGATGGGACAGCCTCAAGAGACCCAGTACTTC. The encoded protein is CASSSMGQPQETQYF.

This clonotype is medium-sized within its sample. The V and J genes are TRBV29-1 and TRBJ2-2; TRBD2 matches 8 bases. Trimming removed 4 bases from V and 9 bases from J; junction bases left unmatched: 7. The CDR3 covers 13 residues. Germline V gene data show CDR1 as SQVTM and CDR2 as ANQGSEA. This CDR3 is CSVASGGGRELFF. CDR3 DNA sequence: TGCAGCGTTGCCTCGGGGGGGGGCCGGGAGCTGTTTTTT.

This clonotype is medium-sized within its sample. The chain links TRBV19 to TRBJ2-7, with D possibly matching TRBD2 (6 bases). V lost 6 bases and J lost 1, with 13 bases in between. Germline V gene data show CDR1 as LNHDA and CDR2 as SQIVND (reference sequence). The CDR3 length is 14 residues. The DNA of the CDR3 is TGTGCCAGTAGCCAGACCGGGACTTCCTACGAGCAGTACTTC. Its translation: CASSQTGTSYEQYF. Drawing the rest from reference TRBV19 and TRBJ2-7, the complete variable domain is DGGITQSPKYLFRKEGQNVTLSCEQNLNHDAMYWYRQDPGQGLRLIYYSQIVNDFQKGDIAEGYSVSREKKESFPLTVTSAQKNPTAFYLCASSQTGTSYEQYFGPGTRLTVT.

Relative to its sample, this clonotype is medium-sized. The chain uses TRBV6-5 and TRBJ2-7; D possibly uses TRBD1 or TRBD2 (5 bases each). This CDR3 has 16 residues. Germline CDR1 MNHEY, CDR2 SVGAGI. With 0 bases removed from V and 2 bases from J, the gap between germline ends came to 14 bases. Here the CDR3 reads CASSYSTVGGTYEQYF. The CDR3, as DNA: TGTGCCAGCAGTTACTCGACGGTTGGGGGAACCTACGAGCAGTACTTC.